This T cell receptor (beta chain) was sequenced during a study of blood T cell repertoires in COVID-19. Turning to the study itself: Sources were T cells, B-cell-depleted T cells, or PBMCs; the material itself was cDNA or gDNA.

Original processing notes: Cell counts per sample came from amplifying reference gene primers. Sequenced by immunoSEQ multiplex PCR; TCRdb stores in-frame clones only, minus some. V and J calls and clone size are given by that table; D and trimming were obtained from the DNA. This table has about 160,000 clones, over 70% appearing once. The V gene lost 4 bases and the J gene lost 4 bases, with 21 bases spanning the gap. This CDR3 spans 17 amino acids. This chain connects TRBV5-3 to TRBJ2-1; the D gene is possibly TRBD1 (6 bases). TRBV5-3 is treated as an ORF (open reading frame) with a function not yet certain. What was sequenced was peripheral blood. This TCR derives from a man between 70 and 80 years old with acute or convalescent COVID-19. The CDR3 region is CARSDFGTIILYNEQFF. In DNA form, the CDR3 reads TGTGCCAGAAGCGATTTCGGGACAATCATACTTTACAATGAGCAGTTCTTC.